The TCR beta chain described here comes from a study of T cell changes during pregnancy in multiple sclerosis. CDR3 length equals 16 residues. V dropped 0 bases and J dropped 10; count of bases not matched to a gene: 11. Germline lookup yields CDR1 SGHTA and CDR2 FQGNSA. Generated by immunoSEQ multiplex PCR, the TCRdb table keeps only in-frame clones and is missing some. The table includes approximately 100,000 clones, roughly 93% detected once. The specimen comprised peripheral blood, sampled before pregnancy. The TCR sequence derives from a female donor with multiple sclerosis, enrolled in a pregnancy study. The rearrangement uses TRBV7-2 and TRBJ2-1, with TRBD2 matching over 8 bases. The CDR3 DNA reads TGTGCCAGCAGCTTAGCGGTGGGGACTAGATCAGAAGAGCAGTTCTTC. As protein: CASSLAVGTRSEEQFF.